Below, 29 T cell receptor beta chains from the same sample are listed, as sequenced in a study of blood T cells in healthy people across ages. A second 7 to 11 cycle PCR used barcoded and J-beta primers. TCRdb recomputed calls from the 5' RACE reads with MiXCR, one row per CDR3 protein. The data contain fewer than 650,000 distinct CDR3 sequences, about 27% of them singletons. Separately, the same data were catalogued under a study of T cells of mothers and their children.

Sequencing input: blood. The receptors here all came from a boy younger than 10 in good health.

The chain links TRBV13 to TRBJ2-7; D perhaps matches TRBD1 (6 bases). Trimming took off 0 bases at V and 1 base at J, with 10 bases between the two ends. The CDR3 is 15 amino acids. Germline V gene sequence: CDR1 PRHDT, CDR2 FYEKMQ (reference sequence). CDR3 DNA: TGTGCCAGCAGCTTAGGCCCAGGGGCATCCTACGAGCAGTACTTC. The encoded protein is CASSLGPGASYEQYF.

This sequence joins TRBV20-1 and TRBJ1-1; D unclear. V dropped 2 bases and J dropped 4 bases, with 5 bases sitting between them. The CDR3 consists of 11 residues. CDR1 is DFQATT and CDR2 is SNEGSKA in the germline V gene (reference sequence). The CDR3 DNA sequence: TGCAGTGCTAGACAGATCACTGAAGCTTTCTTT. This codes for CSARQITEAFF.

This clonotype was counted many times. This chain joins TRBV20-1 and TRBJ2-5, with D tentatively TRBD2 (5 bases). V gave up 1 base and J gave up 2 bases, with 11 bases separating them. Germline CDR1 and CDR2: DFQATT and SNEGSKA (reference sequence). The CDR3 loop spans 14 amino acids. This chain's CDR3 is CSARGSGGQETQYF. In nucleotides, the CDR3 is TGCAGTGCTAGAGGGAGCGGAGGTCAAGAGACCCAGTACTTC.

This chain connects TRBV5-4 to TRBJ2-5; no clear D gene. Judging by the DNA end, TRBJ2-1 fits better; the J call may be wrong. The CDR3 is made up of 13 amino acids. Germline assignment: CDR1 SGHNT and CDR2 YYREEE (reference sequence). The CDR3 coding sequence is TGTGCCAGCAGCTTGACACCAAACAATGAGCAGTTCTTC. This translates into CASSLTPNNEQFF.

V and J are TRBV12-3 or TRBV12-4 and TRBJ1-2; TRBD1 matches at 8 bases. V dropped 0 bases and J dropped 8; count of bases not matched to a gene: 8. The CDR3 has 15 residues. The CDR3 spells CASSLASGGNSGYTF. The CDR3 bases are TGTGCCAGCAGTTTAGCGTCAGGGGGCAATTCGGGCTACACCTTC.

V gene TRBV29-1 combines with J gene TRBJ1-1; 7 nucleotides align to TRBD1. CDR1 SQVTM and CDR2 ANQGSEA come from the germline V gene. The CDR3 spans 13 residues. Trimming removed 7 bases from V and 6 bases from J; junction bases left unmatched: 11. The CDR3 sequence: CSALTGIGPEAFF. The DNA for the CDR3 is TGCAGCGCCTTGACAGGGATAGGACCTGAAGCTTTCTTT.

This clonotype was recorded a few times. The gene calls are TRBV12-3 or TRBV12-4 and TRBJ2-7; D gene uncertain. Trimming removed 3 bases from V and 1 base from J, with 7 bases in between. The CDR3 loop spans 13 amino acids. CDR3 sequence: CASSFTLSYEQYF. The CDR3 DNA is TGTGCCAGCAGTTTTACACTATCCTACGAGCAGTACTTC.

V usage is TRBV20-1 and J usage is TRBJ2-7, with D perhaps matching TRBD2 (6 bases). CDR1 and CDR2 from the germline V gene are DFQATT and SNEGSKA (reference sequence). This CDR3 has 13 amino acids. Trimming pared 4 bases from V and 6 bases from J, leaving 16 bases between. CDR3 protein: CSAMWAGSLEQYF. The CDR3 DNA reads as TGCAGTGCTATGTGGGCGGGAAGCCTCGAGCAGTACTTC.

This clonotype was recorded a few times. V gene TRBV4-2 combines with J gene TRBJ2-1; weak D call: TRBD2 (5 bases). CDR1 is LGHNA and CDR2 is YNFKEQ in the germline V gene. Trimming pared 0 bases from V and 7 bases from J, leaving 10 bases between. This CDR3 has 14 residues. CDR3 nucleotide sequence: TGTGCCAGCAGCCAAGAAGGGCGGGTAAATGAGCAGTTCTTC. Residues: CASSQEGRVNEQFF.

This chain links TRBV7-8 with TRBJ1-6; TRBD1 matches 9 bases. V shed 9 bases and J 7 bases; nucleotides not matched to a gene: 4. The length of the CDR3 is 13 residues. Germline V gene lookup returns CDR1 SGHVS and CDR2 FQNEAQ. The CDR3 here is CASGTGWNSPLHF. The DNA for the CDR3 is TGTGCCAGTGGGACAGGGTGGAATTCACCCCTCCACTTT.

As regards this clonotype: An end of the junction does not agree with germline; a read error may underlie this. This chain uses TRBV29-1 with TRBJ2-2, with D perhaps matching TRBD2 (6 bases). This CDR3 is 13 amino acids long. The germline CDR1 and CDR2 sequences are SQVTM and ANQGSEA. As DNA, the CDR3 is TGCAGCGTGGGGGAGGCGAACGCCGGGGAGCTGTTTTTT. It specifies CSVGEANAGELFF.

This clonotype appeared a few times. The chain links TRBV20-1 to TRBJ2-5; D unresolved. Germline V gene data show CDR1 as DFQATT and CDR2 as SNEGSKA (reference sequence). There are 14 residues in the CDR3. V was shortened by 6 bases and J by 5 bases, with 19 bases between the two germline ends. The CDR3 coding sequence is TGCAGTGCAAAAGAATCGGGCTTGCGGGAGACCCAGTACTTC. Protein: CSAKESGLRETQYF.

The chain has TRBV4-3 and TRBJ2-6, with no clear D. The CDR3 spans 18 residues. Germline CDR1 reads LGHNA; CDR2 reads YSLEER. V was cut by 6 bases and J by 3 bases, with 21 bases left in between. The CDR3 region is CASSPVLVSDFGANVLTF. DNA for the CDR3: TGCGCCAGCAGTCCCGTGTTAGTGAGTGACTTTGGGGCCAACGTCCTGACTTTC.

This clonotype was recorded a few times. The rearrangement uses TRBV6-5 and TRBJ1-6; 7 bases line up with TRBD1. The CDR3 has 12 residues. The germline gives CDR1 MNHEY, CDR2 SVGAGI. Trimming removed 8 bases from V and 10 bases from J; junction bases left unmatched: 5. CDR3 DNA: TGTGCCAGCGCGACAGGGCGGTCACCCCTCCACTTT. Its translation is CASATGRSPLHF.

This clonotype was observed a few times. The chain combines TRBV7-9 with TRBJ1-4, with D possibly matching TRBD1 (5 bases). V was cut by 5 bases and J by 7 bases, with 11 bases left in between. From germline, CDR1 is SEHNR and CDR2 FQNEAQ (reference sequence). This CDR3 region has 13 residues. The CDR3 sequence is CASSPFGAEKLFF. The CDR3 bases are TGTGCCAGCAGCCCCTTTGGGGCTGAAAAACTGTTTTTT. Looking up the rest from reference TRBV7-9 and TRBJ1-4 gives the full variable domain: DTGVSQNPRHKITKRGQNVTFRCDPISEHNRLYWYRQTLGQGPEFLTYFQNEAQLEKSRLLSDRFSAERPKGSFSTLEIQRTEQGDSAMYLCASSPFGAEKLFFGSGTQLSVL.

Note on this clonotype: Mismatch with germline at one junction end may stem from a read error. The gene calls are TRBV6-1 and TRBJ2-5, with 10 bases matching TRBD2. The germline V gene encodes CDR1 MNHNS and CDR2 SASEGT. This CDR3 region has 14 residues. As DNA, the CDR3 is TGTGCCAGCAGTCCCCCTCCTCTTAGCGGGGGGCCCTTCTTC. It encodes CASSPPPLSGGPFF.

This chain uses TRBV12-3 or TRBV12-4 with TRBJ2-3, with 9 bases fitting TRBD1. With V trimmed by 5 bases and J by 12 bases, 6 bases remained unmatched. This CDR3 region has 12 residues. DNA for the CDR3: TGTGCCAGCAGTCCTGGGACAGGGATTCAGTATTTT. This sequence encodes CASSPGTGIQYF.

V gene TRBV2 combines with J gene TRBJ2-1; D is uncertain. Judging by the DNA end, TRBJ2-7 fits better; the J call may be wrong. Germline lookup yields CDR1 SNHLY and CDR2 FYNNEI. This CDR3 has 11 amino acids. CDR3 DNA: TGTGCCAGCATTAAAACCTACGAGCAGTACTTC. Its protein is CASIKTYEQYF.

The rearrangement joins TRBV20-1 to TRBJ2-7; maybe TRBD2 (5 bases). V lost 1 base to trimming and J lost 6 bases, with 10 bases between them. Germline V gene sequence: CDR1 DFQATT, CDR2 SNEGSKA (reference sequence). There are 12 residues in the CDR3. The CDR3 loop is CSARARSGEQYF. The CDR3, as DNA: TGCAGTGCTAGAGCACGCAGCGGCGAGCAGTACTTC.

This clonotype was seen a handful of times. This chain connects TRBV7-2 to TRBJ1-6, with 8 bases matching TRBD1. The CDR3 is made up of 15 amino acids. Losses at the gene ends were 5 bases for V and 5 bases for J; bases not matched to a gene: 5. The germline CDR1 and CDR2 sequences are SGHTA and FQGNSA. For the CDR3, the DNA is TGTGCCAGCAGCGAGGGACAGGCTCATAATTCACCCCTCCACTTT. It specifies CASSEGQAHNSPLHF.

This clonotype was seen a few times. V and J are TRBV7-2 and TRBJ2-5, with D possibly being TRBD2 (7 bases). Germline V gene lookup returns CDR1 SGHTA and CDR2 FQGNSA. The CDR3 spans 17 residues. The germline V and J ends were trimmed by 5 bases and 4 bases, with 23 bases remaining between them. DNA of the CDR3: TGTGCCAGCAGCCTCAGGGGAGGGGCGGGAGTAGGAGAGACCCAGTACTTC. Its protein product is CASSLRGGAGVGETQYF. Full variable domain (rest looked up from reference TRBV7-2 and TRBJ2-5): GAGVSQSPSNKVTEKGKDVELRCDPISGHTALYWYRQSLGQGLEFLIYFQGNSAPDKSGLPSDRFSAERTGGSVSTLTIQRTQQEDSAVYLCASSLRGGAGVGETQYFGPGTRLLVL.

The rearrangement joins TRBV12-3 or TRBV12-4 to TRBJ2-2, with D possibly being TRBD1 (6 bases). V lost 2 bases and J 1 base, leaving 11 bases between the germline ends. The CDR3 is 16 amino acids. CDR3 DNA: TGTGCCAGCAGTTTATGGGAGACAGGGAACACCGGGGAGCTGTTTTTT. It specifies CASSLWETGNTGELFF.

This rearrangement joins TRBV15 to TRBJ2-1; the D is unclear. The CDR3 extends over 17 amino acids. Trimming removed 3 bases from V and 8 bases from J, with 23 bases in between. Germline V gives CDR1 LNHNV, CDR2 YYDKDF (reference sequence). In nucleotides, the CDR3 is TGTGCCACCAGCAGCAACTTTAATGACTGGCCGCAGGATGAGCAGTTCTTC. It yields the protein CATSSNFNDWPQDEQFF.

This clonotype was seen ten or more times. The CDR3 region has the DNA TGCAGCGTTGAAGGCTACACCTTC. This encodes CSVEGYTF. This rearrangement joins TRBV29-1 to TRBJ1-2; D remains ambiguous. CDR3 length equals 8 residues. Germline V gene data show CDR1 as SQVTM and CDR2 as ANQGSEA. Between the trimmed V and J ends, which lost 1 base and 9 bases, there was a span of 0 bases.

This clonotype was picked up one time. The genes are TRBV10-1 and TRBJ2-3; D is unclear. The CDR3 runs to 13 residues. The V end was cut by 3 bases, the J end by 2 bases, with 6 bases between. Germline assignment: CDR1 WNHNN and CDR2 SYGVQD (reference sequence). The CDR3 DNA sequence: TGCGCCAGCAGTGACCCAGACACAGATACGCAGTATTTT. Translation gives CASSDPDTDTQYF.

This clonotype was seen a few times. The J gene is TRBJ2-2, the V gene TRBV7-2; D is possibly TRBD1 (6 bases). Germline CDR1 is SGHTA and CDR2 is FQGNSA. This CDR3 region has 14 residues. Between the trimmed V and J ends, which lost 3 bases and 6 bases, there was a span of 11 bases. The CDR3 bases are TGTGCCAGCAGCTTGTTGGGGGCCCCCGGGGAGCTGTTTTTT. It codes for CASSLLGAPGELFF.

This chain connects TRBV20-1 to TRBJ2-2; 14 bases are a match to TRBD2. J gave up 3 bases and V 3 bases, and 6 bases lay outside the gene matches. The germline CDR1 and CDR2 sequences are DFQATT and SNEGSKA (reference sequence). The CDR3 consists of 17 residues. In DNA form, the CDR3 reads TGCAGTGCTAGGGGACTAGCGGGAGACCCCTACACCGGGGAGCTGTTTTTT. As protein: CSARGLAGDPYTGELFF.

The chain employs TRBV12-3 or TRBV12-4 and TRBJ1-1, with D perhaps TRBD1 (5 bases). Trimming pared 2 bases from V and 10 bases from J, leaving 14 bases between. This CDR3 is built from 13 residues. The CDR3 protein is CASSLRDAGTAFF. CDR3 sequence (DNA): TGTGCCAGCAGTTTAAGGGACGCGGGCACAGCTTTCTTT.

To note about this clonotype: At one of its ends the junction is not consistent with the germline gene, which may arise from a read error. The rearrangement links TRBV6-1 to TRBJ1-5, with TRBD1 matching 7 bases. The CDR3 consists of 14 residues. Germline assignment: CDR1 MNHNS and CDR2 SASEGT. DNA for the CDR3: TGTGCCAGCAGTGAAGAGGGGGCGGTTCAGCCCCGGCATTTT. This encodes CASSEEGAVQPRHF.